This TCR beta chain is from a study of T cells after yellow fever vaccination. The CDR3 loop spans 14 amino acids. V lost 4 bases, J lost 3 bases, and 6 bases stayed unmatched. CDR1 SGHKS and CDR2 YYEKEE come from the germline V gene (reference sequence). TCRdb re-derived calls from the 5' RACE reads in MiXCR, one entry per CDR3 protein. The table has 200,000 or so distinct CDR3 sequences, around 6.7% seen once. This clonotype was obtained from a man aged 30 to 39 who received the YFV17D yellow fever vaccine. The specimen was CD4+ T cells sorted from PBMCs, collected on the day of the yellow fever booster vaccination. The chain has TRBV5-5 and TRBJ2-5; 7 bases are a match to TRBD1. CDR3 nucleotides: TGTGCCAGCAGCGTAACAGGGGCTGAAGAGACCCAGTACTTC. Amino acid sequence: CASSVTGAEETQYF.